This T cell receptor (beta chain) is drawn from a study of blood T cells in healthy people across ages (dated by TCRdb to the mid-2010s). About the study as a whole: In model experiments, template switching captured about one uniquely barcoded TCR beta cDNA molecule for every two T cells. For two donors (one aged 18 to 29 and one aged 80 or older), the study analyzed two additional independent replicas of 1 million unique cDNA reads from the same blood draw. Using deep sequencing normalized with unique cDNA molecular identifiers, the study measured how TCR beta repertoire diversity changes with age. Donors of different ages were randomly distributed across sequencing lanes to avoid experimental bias. The donors were divided into four age groups: young (average 16 years), middle-aged (approximately 39), aged (around 67) and long-lived (nearly 85). Beyond this particular receptor, the publication reports: As age increased, observed TCR beta diversity per million T cells dropped in a roughly linear way, and a significant reduction was already evident by age roughly 36. Compared with the aged group, the long-lived group had more naive CD4+ T cells, fewer expanded clones and increased TCR diversity, a pattern suggesting age selection. The CMV infection status of donors was not known, potentially confounding age-related changes in expanded clonotypes. Because profiling used bulk unsorted PBMCs, naive and antigen-experienced compartments could not be compared conclusively. There was a strong correlation between observed TCR beta diversity and the percentage of naive T cells measured by flow cytometry. Estimates of total diversity from one million sequenced T cells were regarded as lower bounds and underestimates.

The approximately 39 donors, aged 6 to 90 years, were systemically healthy Caucasian individuals from Russia. Approximately 9.3 milliliters of peripheral blood were collected from each donor into EDTA-treated Vacutainer tubes. Ficoll-Paque density-gradient centrifugation was used to isolate PBMCs, with at least 6 million per sample. Total RNA, at least 5.5 micrograms per sample, was extracted from PBMCs with Trizol reagent. For every donor, flow cytometry on a PBMC aliquot measured the percentage of naive CD45RAhigh/CD27high T cells. Cut back by 6 bases and 4 bases, the V and J ends lie 13 bases apart. CDR1 and CDR2, per the germline V gene, are MDHEN and SYDVKM. The CDR3 runs 14 amino acids, cysteine and phenylalanine included. Solely the CDR3 DNA is kept, with 42 bases framed from the first base. Libraries were built with 5' RACE. Sequencing was performed on an Illumina HiSeq 2500. A second PCR of 7 to 11 cycles was run with a J-beta primer mix and a sample-barcoded 5' primer. Each TCR beta cDNA molecule received a unique molecular identifier from a template-switch 5' adaptor carrying 12 random nucleotides. Each sample yielded at least 3 million CDR3-containing paired-end reads. All of the RNA was converted into first-strand cDNA using the Mint cDNA synthesis kit, with a TRBC-specific oligonucleotide serving as the primer. Following uracil-DNA glycosylase treatment, a first 18-cycle PCR with universal primers M1SS and BC2_uni_R was performed on all cDNA. In the authors' own workflow: For normalization, 1 million high-quality reads, each with a distinct molecular identifier, were randomly selected from each sample. Reads sharing molecular identifiers were discarded rather than binned into consensus sequences. MiTCR, run with a Q25 quality threshold and the strictest error-elimination algorithm, handled CDR3 identification, clonotype clustering and error correction. A nonparametric unseen species model using Euler transformation provided a lower-bound estimate of total TCR beta diversity. TCRdb reran the public reads through fastp at Q25 and MiXCR, keeping productive beta chains. Duplicate CDR3 protein sequences are folded into a single record with the most common DNA and genes. The V and J calls were not made by the authors but by TCRdb's processing. Present in this sample are 1.5 million to 2 million distinct CDR3 sequences, almost 35% of which were seen just once. The ten largest clonotypes hold 10% to 12% of the sample.

With respect to this clonotype: Its binding antigen is unknown. Nothing much larger sits one base from this clone, and base qualities are not available.

The clonotype originates from a woman younger than 45 in good health. The sequence links TRBV28 to TRBJ1-5; the D gene identity is not certain. Source material: blood. At the DNA level, the sequence is TGTGCCAGCAGCATAGGACGGATGAATCAGCCCCAGCATTTT. This is translated as CASSIGRMNQPQHF. Extended through the reference TRBV28 and TRBJ1-5 proteins, this CDR3 yields the full variable domain: DVKVTQSSRYLVKRTGEKVFLECVQDMDHENMFWYRQDPGLGLRLIYFSYDVKMKEKGDIPEGYSVSREKKERFSLILESASTNQTSMYLCASSIGRMNQPQHFGDGTRLSIL.